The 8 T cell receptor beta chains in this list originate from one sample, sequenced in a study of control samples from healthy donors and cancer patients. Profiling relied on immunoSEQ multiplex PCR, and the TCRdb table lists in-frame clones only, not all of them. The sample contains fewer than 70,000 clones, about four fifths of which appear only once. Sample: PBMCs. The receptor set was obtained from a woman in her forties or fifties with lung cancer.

The CDR3 region has the DNA TGTGCCAGCTCACCAAGGACAGCTAGCCCGGAGGGCTACACCTTC. Translating it yields CASSPRTASPEGYTF. This chain uses TRBV18 with TRBJ1-2, with D tentatively TRBD1 (6 bases). This CDR3 comprises 15 residues. V was pared by 2 bases and J by 8 bases, with 18 bases between. Germline CDR1 KGHSH, CDR2 LQKENI.

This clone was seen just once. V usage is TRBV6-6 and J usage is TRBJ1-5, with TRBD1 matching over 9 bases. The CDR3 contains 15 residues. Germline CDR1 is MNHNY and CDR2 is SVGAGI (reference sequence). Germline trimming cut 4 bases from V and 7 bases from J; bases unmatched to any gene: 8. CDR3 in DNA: TGTGCCAGCAGTTCTTGGGGACAGGGAGAACAGCCCCAGCATTTT. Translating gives CASSSWGQGEQPQHF.

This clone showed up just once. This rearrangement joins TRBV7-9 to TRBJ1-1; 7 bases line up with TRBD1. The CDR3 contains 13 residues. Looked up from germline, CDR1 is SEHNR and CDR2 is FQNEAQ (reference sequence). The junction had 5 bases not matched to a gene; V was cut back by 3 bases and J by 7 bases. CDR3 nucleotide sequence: TGTGCCAGCAGCTTGCCGGGACAGCTTGAAGCTTTCTTT. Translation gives CASSLPGQLEAFF.

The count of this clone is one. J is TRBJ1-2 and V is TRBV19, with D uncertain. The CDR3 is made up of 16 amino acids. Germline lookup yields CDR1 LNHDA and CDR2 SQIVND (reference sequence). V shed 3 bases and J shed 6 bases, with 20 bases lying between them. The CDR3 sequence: CASSIDSRWALDGYTF. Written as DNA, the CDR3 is TGTGCCAGTAGTATTGATTCTAGATGGGCATTGGATGGCTACACCTTC.

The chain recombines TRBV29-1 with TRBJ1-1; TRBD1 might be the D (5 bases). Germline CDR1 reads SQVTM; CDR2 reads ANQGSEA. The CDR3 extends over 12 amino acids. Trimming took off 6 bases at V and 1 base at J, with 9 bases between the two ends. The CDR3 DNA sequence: TGCAGCGTGGACACAGGGAACACTGAAGCTTTCTTT. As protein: CSVDTGNTEAFF.

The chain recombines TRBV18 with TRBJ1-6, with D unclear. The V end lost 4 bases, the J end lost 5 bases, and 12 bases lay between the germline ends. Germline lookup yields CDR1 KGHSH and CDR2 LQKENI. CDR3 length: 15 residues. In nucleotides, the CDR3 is TGTGCCAGCTCACGCTCGTCTGGGGATAATTCACCCCTCCACTTT. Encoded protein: CASSRSSGDNSPLHF.

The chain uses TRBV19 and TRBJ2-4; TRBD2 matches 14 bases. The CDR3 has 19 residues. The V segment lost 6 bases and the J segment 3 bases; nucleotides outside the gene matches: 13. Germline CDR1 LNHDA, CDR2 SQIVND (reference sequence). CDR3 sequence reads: CASRTATSGGVSGKNIQYF. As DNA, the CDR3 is TGTGCCAGTAGGACTGCGACTAGCGGGGGGGTTAGCGGCAAAAACATTCAGTACTTC.

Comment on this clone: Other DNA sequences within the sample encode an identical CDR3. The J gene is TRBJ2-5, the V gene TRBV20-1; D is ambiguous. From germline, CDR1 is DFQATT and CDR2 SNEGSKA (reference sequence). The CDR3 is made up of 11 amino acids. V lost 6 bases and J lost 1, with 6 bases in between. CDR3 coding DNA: TGCAGTGCGAGGCTCCAAGAGACCCAGTACTTC. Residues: CSARLQETQYF.